These T cell receptor beta chains were read from a single sample in a study of beta chain features in type 1 diabetes. Clones were sequenced by immunoSEQ multiplex PCR, and TCRdb holds only the in-frame ones, with some missing. The sample lists 310,000 or so clones, around 7.6% occurring once. Sequenced material: central memory CD4+ T cells from blood. The receptors derive from a young woman in good health. Each CDR3 is given with its conserved first and last residue. The D gene is left open where the match is weak. Not all rows give a size; the values are once, few, many and, for expanded clones, a class.

J | D | V | size | CDR3 | DNA
TRBJ2-3 | TRBD1 | TRBV28 | NA | CASLPQGANTDTQYF | TGTGCCAGCCTCCCTCAGGGGGCAAACACAGATACGCAGTATTTT
TRBJ1-2 | TRBD1 | TRBV4-3 | many | CASSQDWTGSPYGYTF | TGCGCCAGCAGCCAAGATTGGACAGGGAGTCCCTATGGCTACACCTTC
TRBJ1-5 | NA | TRBV2 | NA | CASSALLGGQPQHF | TGTGCCAGCAGTGCCCTACTGGGGGGTCAGCCCCAGCATTTT
TRBJ1-5 | NA | TRBV13 | many | CASSIRGYDQPQHF | TGTGCCAGCAGTATCAGGGGCTACGATCAGCCCCAGCATTTT
TRBJ1-2 | TRBD1 | TRBV10-3 | few | CAISELTGGIGYTF | TGTGCCATCAGTGAGCTGACAGGGGGCATTGGCTACACCTTC
TRBJ2-5 | TRBD2 | TRBV7-9 | NA | CASSFGLAGGRETQYF | TGTGCCAGCAGCTTCGGGCTAGCGGGAGGGCGAGAGACCCAGTACTTC
TRBJ2-5 | NA | TRBV6-1 | NA | CASTTWGGREETQYF | TGTGCCAGCACCACCTGGGGGGGCAGGGAAGAGACCCAGTACTTC
TRBJ2-5 | TRBD2 | TRBV5-8 | NA | CASSLGSSGSGRWYF | TGTGCCAGCAGCTTGGGTTCTAGCGGGAGCGGGCGATGGTACTTC
TRBJ2-3 | NA | TRBV2 | few | CASSGQLRDTQYF | TGTGCCAGCAGTGGTCAGCTAAGGGATACGCAGTATTTT
TRBJ2-7 | TRBD2 | TRBV5-1 | NA | CASSTDSGRAGVEQYF | TGCGCCAGCAGCACCGATAGCGGGAGGGCGGGAGTCGAGCAGTACTTC
TRBJ2-7 | TRBD1 | TRBV28 | few | CASTITTFIDRGGSYEQYF | TGTGCCAGCACCATAACAACATTCATCGACAGGGGAGGTTCGTACGAGCAGTACTTC
TRBJ1-2 | NA | TRBV4-3 | few | CASSQDWDIRGGYTF | TGCGCCAGCAGCCAAGATTGGGACATCCGCGGTGGCTACACCTTC
TRBJ1-2 | NA | TRBV7-2 | few | CASSLTGNGYTF | TGTGCCAGCAGCTTAACAGGGAATGGCTACACCTTC
TRBJ2-3 | TRBD2 | TRBV13 | NA | CASSSRVAGQGDTQYF | TGTGCCAGCAGCTCCAGGGTAGCGGGCCAAGGGGATACGCAGTATTTT
TRBJ2-5 | TRBD2 | TRBV5-4 | NA | CASSRSSGGNQETQYF | TGTGCCAGCAGCCGATCTAGCGGGGGTAACCAAGAGACCCAGTACTTC
TRBJ2-2 | NA | TRBV9 | NA | CASSVRAGVGELFF | TGTGCCAGCAGCGTACGGGCAGGGGTGGGGGAGCTGTTTTTT
TRBJ1-5 | NA | TRBV27 | NA | CASRRGDGQPQHF | TGTGCCAGCCGCCGGGGGGATGGGCAGCCCCAGCATTTT
TRBJ2-6 | NA | TRBV6-5 | few | CASRDSGANVLTF | TGTGCCAGCAGGGACTCTGGGGCCAACGTCCTGACTTTC
TRBJ2-5 | TRBD1 | TRBV18 | few | CASSLVRQGTREQYF | TGTGCCAGCTCACTCGTGAGACAGGGGACGAGAGAGCAGTACTTC
TRBJ1-5 | NA | TRBV18 | NA | CASSPQAGAGQPQHF | TGTGCCAGCTCACCACAAGCAGGGGCAGGTCAGCCCCAGCATTTT
TRBJ1-2 | NA | TRBV4-1 | few | CASSQVPTANYGYTF | TGCGCCAGCAGCCAAGTGCCTACCGCTAACTATGGCTACACCTTC
TRBJ2-5 | NA | TRBV13 | many | CASSRYQETQYF | TGTGCCAGCAGCCGGTACCAAGAGACCCAGTACTTC
TRBJ2-7 | NA | TRBV4-2 | few | CASSHRESHEQYF | TGTGCCAGCAGCCACCGGGAATCTCACGAGCAGTACTTC
TRBJ2-5 | NA | TRBV14 | many | CASSRVRDQETQYF | TGTGCCAGCAGCCGAGTAAGAGACCAAGAGACCCAGTACTTC
TRBJ1-1 | TRBD1 | TRBV7-9 | NA | CASSLGGTANTEAFF | TGTGCCAGCAGCTTAGGGGGGACAGCTAACACTGAAGCTTTCTTT
TRBJ2-5 | TRBD2 | TRBV15 | few | CATSRTSGRVVYQETQYF | TGTGCCACCAGCCGAACTAGCGGGAGAGTGGTCTACCAAGAGACCCAGTACTTC
TRBJ1-4 | NA | TRBV7-2 | few | CASSRTGFGEKLFF | TGTGCCAGCAGCCGAACAGGGTTTGGGGAAAAACTGTTTTTT
TRBJ2-3 | NA | TRBV7-2 | few | CASSSSGITQYF | TGTGCCAGCAGCTCTTCAGGGATTACGCAGTATTTT
TRBJ2-7 | NA | TRBV5-1 | NA | CASSLEGPQTYEQYF | TGCGCCAGCAGCTTGGAAGGTCCTCAAACCTACGAGCAGTACTTC
TRBJ2-7 | NA | TRBV6-1 | NA | CASARDGVGEQYF | TGTGCCAGCGCCCGGGATGGTGTGGGCGAGCAGTACTTC
TRBJ2-7 | TRBD1 | TRBV29-1 | few | CSVVDRGTYEQYF | TGCAGCGTAGTGGACAGGGGTACCTACGAGCAGTACTTC
TRBJ2-7 | NA | TRBV2 | NA | CASRRRDNSYEQYF | TGTGCCAGCAGACGTCGGGACAACTCCTACGAGCAGTACTTC
TRBJ2-5 | NA | TRBV7-9 | few | CASSWTAAETQYF | TGTGCCAGCAGCTGGACCGCAGCGGAAACCCAGTACTTC
TRBJ2-1 | NA | TRBV19 | NA | CASSSWNEQFF | TGTGCCAGTAGTAGTTGGAATGAGCAGTTCTTC
TRBJ2-5 | NA | TRBV18 | NA | CASSPPGRQETQYF | TGTGCCAGCTCACCACCAGGGAGGCAAGAGACCCAGTACTTC
TRBJ2-1 | NA | TRBV6-1 | few | CASSDLGLFGNEQFF | TGTGCCAGCAGTGATCTGGGTTTGTTCGGCAATGAGCAGTTCTTC
TRBJ2-7 | TRBD1 | TRBV5-1 | once | CASGTGTGYEQYF | TGCGCCAGCGGGACCGGGACAGGCTACGAGCAGTACTTC
TRBJ1-2 | TRBD1 | TRBV7-2 | few | CASSSGQGLTYGYTF | TGTGCCAGCAGCTCCGGACAGGGACTCACGTATGGCTACACCTTC
TRBJ1-2 | NA | TRBV28 | NA | CASSFGKGGYTF | TGTGCCAGCAGTTTCGGAAAGGGTGGCTACACCTTC
TRBJ2-2 | NA | TRBV7-9 | NA | CASSSQARGELFF | TGTGCCAGCAGCTCACAGGCGCGGGGGGAGCTGTTTTTT
TRBJ1-2 | NA | TRBV7-2 | few | CASSLEVASYGYTF | TGTGCCAGCAGCTTAGAGGTGGCTAGCTATGGCTACACCTTC
TRBJ2-2 | NA | TRBV28 | NA | CASSPLWDALFF | TGTGCCAGCAGCCCCCTATGGGATGCGCTGTTTTTT
TRBJ2-3 | TRBD2 | TRBV7-2 | NA | CASCRNSGTDTQYF | TGTGCCAGCTGCCGTAATAGCGGGACAGATACGCAGTATTTT
TRBJ2-2 | NA | TRBV11-2 | few | CASSFLPTGELFF | TGTGCCAGCAGCTTTTTACCCACCGGGGAGCTGTTTTTT
TRBJ1-2 | NA | TRBV6-6 | many | CASSNQGNYGYTF | TGTGCCAGCAGTAACCAGGGGAACTATGGCTACACCTTC
TRBJ2-3 | TRBD2 | TRBV7-2 | few | CASSLNGRGRDTQYF | TGTGCCAGCAGCTTAAATGGACGCGGGAGAGATACGCAGTATTTT
TRBJ2-1 | NA | TRBV7-2 | few | CASSLVVRGNNEQFF | TGTGCCAGCAGCTTAGTTGTCAGGGGAAACAATGAGCAGTTCTTC
TRBJ2-2 | TRBD2 | TRBV9 | few | CASSVDSAGAVYGELFF | TGTGCCAGCAGCGTAGATTCCGCGGGAGCAGTATACGGGGAGCTGTTTTTT
TRBJ2-7 | NA | TRBV4-2 | NA | CASSHDRQSSYEQYF | TGTGCCAGCAGCCATGACAGGCAGAGCTCCTACGAGCAGTACTTC
TRBJ2-7 | NA | TRBV7-2 | NA | CASSRGPTYEQYF | TGTGCCAGCAGCCGTGGCCCTACCTACGAGCAGTACTTC
TRBJ2-1 | NA | TRBV6-5 | few | CASSSWTGRDEQFF | TGTGCCAGCAGTTCCTGGACAGGGAGGGATGAGCAGTTCTTC
TRBJ1-5 | NA | TRBV5-8 | many | CASRPRGTSNQPQHF | TGTGCCAGCAGGCCGAGGGGGACAAGCAATCAGCCCCAGCATTTT
TRBJ2-3 | TRBD2 | TRBV5-4 | many | CASSFPIAGERDTQYF | TGTGCCAGCAGCTTCCCCATAGCGGGAGAGAGAGATACGCAGTATTTT
TRBJ2-3 | TRBD2 | TRBV11-2 | many | CASRQGLAGVPQYF | TGTGCCAGCAGGCAGGGACTAGCGGGAGTTCCGCAGTATTTT
TRBJ2-7 | TRBD2 | TRBV7-9 | NA | CASSLAGGAYEQYF | TGTGCCAGCAGCTTGGCGGGAGGGGCCTACGAGCAGTACTTC